A single sample is the source of the 24 T cell receptor beta chains below, sequenced in a study of T-cell reconstitution after alpha-beta-depleted transplantation in children. TCRbeta library construction was performed incorporating unique molecular identifiers. In TCRdb, the PCR reads were re-called with MiXCR into one record per CDR3 protein. This table holds about 500,000 distinct CDR3 sequences, around a third found once. This specimen consisted of PBMCs from the stem cell graft donor, obtained from the stem cell graft. These receptors came from a human donor who donated a stem cell graft to a child with aplastic anemia.

This chain connects TRBV7-2 to TRBJ2-1; D remains ambiguous. Trimming took off 5 bases at V and 5 bases at J, with 19 bases between the two ends. The germline gives CDR1 SGHTA, CDR2 FQGNSA. This CDR3 has 16 residues. The CDR3 nucleotides read TGTGCCAGCAGCGCCAACTATTTGCAGACTCACAATGAGCAGTTCTTC. Its protein is CASSANYLQTHNEQFF.

This clonotype was observed many times. The chain employs TRBV3-1 and TRBJ2-2; weak D call: TRBD2 (5 bases). Deletions cut 4 bases from V and 5 bases from J, with 17 bases between. The CDR3 contains 16 residues. Per the germline V gene, CDR1 is LGHDT and CDR2 is YNNKEL (reference sequence). The CDR3 protein is CASSRNTRAVTGELFF. CDR3 sequence (DNA): TGTGCCAGCAGCCGAAACACTAGGGCGGTTACCGGGGAGCTGTTTTTT.

In this sample, this clonotype turned up once. The chain uses TRBV5-1 and TRBJ2-3; a possible D gene is TRBD1 (5 bases). The V end lost 4 bases, the J end lost 6 bases, and 18 bases lay between the germline ends. Germline V CDR1 and CDR2: SGHRS, YFSETQ. The CDR3 contains 15 residues. CDR3 DNA sequence: TGCGCCAGCAGCCCCCGGGCTGGGGCAGGGGATACGCAGTATTTT. The encoded protein is CASSPRAGAGDTQYF.

V is TRBV11-3 and J is TRBJ2-3; 16 bases are shared with TRBD2. This CDR3 is built from 21 residues. Germline-derived CDR1 and CDR2 are SGHNT and YENEEA. V lost 5 bases and J lost 5; bases outside the gene matches: 19. Here the CDR3 reads CASSHRPTGLAGGPRRDTQYF. The CDR3 bases are TGTGCCAGCAGCCATCGGCCCACGGGACTAGCGGGAGGGCCTCGGAGAGATACGCAGTATTTT. The entire variable domain, with the rest obtained from reference TRBV11-3 and TRBJ2-3, is as follows: EAGVVQSPRYKIIEKKQPVAFWCNPISGHNTLYWYLQNLGQGPELLIRYENEEAVDDSQLPKDRFSAERLKGVDSTLKIQPAELGDSAVYLCASSHRPTGLAGGPRRDTQYFGPGTRLTVL.

This clonotype showed up just a few times. The genes are TRBV12-3 or TRBV12-4 and TRBJ2-1; possibly TRBD2 for D (5 bases). Between the trimmed V and J ends, which lost 7 bases and 7 bases, there was a span of 23 bases. The CDR3 consists of 16 residues. The CDR3 bases are TGTGCCAGCAACAGCCGACGACGCGACACGGGGAATGAGCAGTTCTTC. Amino acid sequence: CASNSRRRDTGNEQFF.

There are a few counts of this clonotype. V is TRBV6-5 and J is TRBJ2-1, with unresolved D. The CDR3 loop spans 18 amino acids. Germline CDR1 reads MNHEY; CDR2 reads SVGAGI. The V gene lost 0 bases and the J gene lost 0 bases, with 15 bases spanning the gap. CDR3 sequence reads: CASSYSIPSLSSYNEQFF. As DNA, the CDR3 is TGTGCCAGCAGTTACTCGATTCCTTCTCTAAGCTCCTACAATGAGCAGTTCTTC.

This clonotype occurred a few times. The chain recombines TRBV10-3 with TRBJ2-7, with 9 nucleotides matching TRBD2. V was pared by 0 bases and J by 3 bases, with 6 bases of the junction left unmatched. The length of the CDR3 is 16 residues. Germline V lookup: CDR1 ENHRY, CDR2 SYGVKD. In DNA, the CDR3 is TGTGCCATCAGTGAGTCCCGTGGTAGCGGGAGCTACGAGCAGTACTTC. This translates into CAISESRGSGSYEQYF.

This clonotype was picked up one time. CDR3 sequence: CAISASGREIGETQYF. The CDR3 DNA follows: TGTGCCATCAGCGCGAGCGGGCGGGAGATCGGAGAGACCCAGTACTTC. This chain uses TRBV10-3 with TRBJ2-5; TRBD2 aligns across 7 bases. Germline lookup yields CDR1 ENHRY and CDR2 SYGVKD. The CDR3 runs 16 residues. V dropped 6 bases and J dropped 4; count of bases not matched to a gene: 14.

This clonotype was found a few times. The V and J genes are TRBV29-1 and TRBJ1-2, with 11 bases identical to TRBD1. The germline V gene encodes CDR1 SQVTM and CDR2 ANQGSEA. Germline trimming cut 5 bases from V and 8 bases from J; bases unmatched to any gene: 13. CDR3 length: 15 amino acids. CDR3 residues: CSVYHSGQGAFGYTF. DNA of the CDR3: TGCAGCGTTTACCATTCTGGACAGGGGGCTTTCGGCTACACCTTC.

The J gene is TRBJ2-2, the V gene TRBV12-3 or TRBV12-4; D gene unclear. V lost 5 bases and J lost 1, with 5 bases in between. The CDR3 is made up of 13 amino acids. The CDR3 nucleotides read TGTGCCAGCAGTGTTTGGAACACCGGGGAGCTGTTTTTT. Its translation is CASSVWNTGELFF.

The sample holds a few counts of this clonotype. The chain employs TRBV29-1 and TRBJ2-7; 7 bases line up with TRBD2. Germline V gene lookup returns CDR1 SQVTM and CDR2 ANQGSEA. With 7 bases clipped from V and 6 bases from J, the junction kept 12 bases outside the gene matches. CDR3 size: 13 residues. In DNA, the CDR3 is TGCAGCGCCTGCACTAGCGTTCAGGGCGAGCAGTACTTC. Amino acids: CSACTSVQGEQYF.

The chain recombines TRBV20-1 with TRBJ2-7; 7 nucleotides align to TRBD1. Germline CDR1 reads DFQATT; CDR2 reads SNEGSKA (reference sequence). With 5 bases clipped from V and 6 bases from J, the junction kept 10 bases outside the gene matches. This CDR3 spans 13 amino acids. CDR3 nucleotides: TGCAGTGCTGGTGAGACAGGGTTGTCCGAGCAGTACTTC. It translates to CSAGETGLSEQYF.

This clonotype was seen only a few times. This chain connects TRBV29-1 to TRBJ2-5; D is unresolved. Deletions cut 4 bases from V and 5 bases from J, with 8 bases between. Germline CDR1 and CDR2: SQVTM and ANQGSEA. The CDR3 has 11 residues. CDR3 residues: CSVGDRETQYF. The CDR3 DNA is TGCAGCGTTGGTGATAGGGAGACCCAGTACTTC.

This clonotype turned up a few times. The genes are TRBV5-4 and TRBJ2-1, with D perhaps TRBD2 (6 bases). V was clipped by 3 bases and J by 6 bases, with 13 bases between them. This CDR3 is 14 amino acids long. Germline CDR1 is SGHNT and CDR2 is YYREEE (reference sequence). Here the CDR3 DNA reads TGTGCCAGCAGCTCCGGGACTCTCTCCAATGAGCAGTTCTTC. Translating gives CASSSGTLSNEQFF.

This clonotype appeared a few times. This chain joins TRBV18 and TRBJ1-5; D remains unclear. This CDR3 contains 14 residues. Germline loops: CDR1 KGHSH, CDR2 LQKENI. The V gene lost 1 base and the J gene lost 1 base, with 5 bases spanning the gap. The CDR3 loop reads CASSPQGSNQPQHF. In DNA form, the CDR3 reads TGTGCCAGCTCACCACAGGGAAGCAATCAGCCCCAGCATTTT.

This rearrangement joins TRBV6-2 or TRBV6-3 to TRBJ2-1; unclear D gene. The CDR3 extends over 12 amino acids. The germline gives CDR1 MNHEY, CDR2 SVGEGT. Trimming removed 1 base from V and 9 bases from J, with 7 bases in between. CDR3 DNA: TGTGCCAGCAGTTACTTACTTCTTGAGCAGTTCTTC. Translated, it gives CASSYLLLEQFF.

CDR3 protein: CASSIGRDRGYGYTF. CDR3 bases: TGTGCCAGTAGTATAGGACGGGACAGGGGGTATGGCTACACCTTC. The genes are TRBV19 and TRBJ1-2; 11 bases fit TRBD1. Looked up from germline, CDR1 is LNHDA and CDR2 is SQIVND (reference sequence). Germline trimming cut 1 base from V and 5 bases from J; bases unmatched to any gene: 3. CDR3 length: 15 residues.

The V gene is TRBV25-1, the J gene TRBJ2-7; 7 bases map to TRBD1. This CDR3 has 15 residues. CDR1 is MGHDK and CDR2 is SYGVNS in the germline V gene. V gave up 5 bases and J gave up 4 bases; unmatched junction bases: 11. The CDR3 region has the DNA TGTGCCAGCAGTCCGGGGAGACAGGGCCAATACGAGCAGTACTTC. This gives the protein CASSPGRQGQYEQYF.

The rearrangement uses TRBV7-2 and TRBJ2-1; D is tentatively TRBD1 or TRBD2 (6 bases each). The length of the CDR3 is 14 residues. Germline V CDR1 and CDR2: SGHTA, FQGNSA. V lost 7 bases, J lost 5 bases, and 15 bases lay in between. Here the CDR3 reads CASTERGLNNEQFF. The CDR3 DNA reads TGTGCCAGCACCGAACGGGGGCTTAACAATGAGCAGTTCTTC.

This clonotype was seen a few times. V usage is TRBV6-2 or TRBV6-3 and J usage is TRBJ2-2, with 11 positions matching TRBD1. J was trimmed by 4 bases and V by 4 bases; bases with no gene match: 8. This CDR3 is built from 17 residues. Per germline, CDR1 MNHEY and CDR2 SVGEGT. The CDR3: CASSSHRDRGATGELFF. The CDR3 bases are TGTGCCAGCAGTTCGCACCGGGACAGGGGGGCCACCGGGGAGCTGTTTTTT.

This clonotype came up a few times. This chain's CDR3 is CAISGGENTEAFF. The CDR3, as DNA: TGTGCCATCAGTGGGGGGGAGAACACTGAAGCTTTCTTT. This chain uses TRBV10-3 with TRBJ1-1, with a tentative D call TRBD1 (5 bases). The CDR3 covers 13 residues. The germline CDR1 and CDR2 sequences are ENHRY and SYGVKD. Trimming left V 4 bases short and J 1 base short, with 7 bases between.

The chain couples TRBV5-5 to TRBJ2-3, with D unclear. V lost 3 bases, J lost 11 bases, and 16 bases lay in between. This CDR3 spans 13 amino acids. CDR1 SGHKS and CDR2 YYEKEE come from the germline V gene (reference sequence). In nucleotides, the CDR3 is TGTGCCAGCAGCTCCCTCGACCACGTATGGCAGTATTTT. It codes for CASSSLDHVWQYF.

The chain's CDR3 is CSASRPSGSYEQYF. As DNA, the CDR3 is TGCAGTGCTAGCCGCCCCAGCGGGTCCTACGAGCAGTACTTC. The chain employs TRBV20-1 and TRBJ2-7, with D tentatively TRBD2 (6 bases). There are 14 residues in the CDR3. V lost 3 bases and J lost 1, with 13 bases in between. Germline assignment: CDR1 DFQATT and CDR2 SNEGSKA (reference sequence).

This clonotype occurred a few times. Here the CDR3 reads CSARRARGGLYNEQFF. CDR3 nucleotide sequence: TGCAGTGCTCGTCGGGCGCGGGGAGGGCTTTACAATGAGCAGTTCTTC. This chain links TRBV20-1 with TRBJ2-1, with TRBD2 matching 7 bases. The CDR3 is made up of 16 amino acids. The V gene end was trimmed by 5 bases and the J gene end by 4 bases; junction bases not matched to a gene: 14. Germline assignment: CDR1 DFQATT and CDR2 SNEGSKA (reference sequence).